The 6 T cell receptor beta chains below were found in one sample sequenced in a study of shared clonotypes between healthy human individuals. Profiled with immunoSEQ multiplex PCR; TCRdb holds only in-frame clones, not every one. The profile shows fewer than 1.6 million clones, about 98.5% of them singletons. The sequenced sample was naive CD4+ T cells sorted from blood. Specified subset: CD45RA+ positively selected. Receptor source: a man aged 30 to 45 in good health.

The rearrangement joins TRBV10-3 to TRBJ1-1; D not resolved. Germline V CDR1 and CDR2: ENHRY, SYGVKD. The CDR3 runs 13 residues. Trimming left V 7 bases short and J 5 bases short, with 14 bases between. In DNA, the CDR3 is TGTGCCATCACCTCCTCAGGCTGGACTGAAGCTTTCTTT. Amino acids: CAITSSGWTEAFF.

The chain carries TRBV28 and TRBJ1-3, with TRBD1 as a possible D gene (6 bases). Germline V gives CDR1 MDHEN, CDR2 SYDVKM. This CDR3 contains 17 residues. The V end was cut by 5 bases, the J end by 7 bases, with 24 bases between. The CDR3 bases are TGTGCCAGCAGTCCTTTCGTGGGGGACACTTTTGGGAACACCATATATTTT. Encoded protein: CASSPFVGDTFGNTIYF.

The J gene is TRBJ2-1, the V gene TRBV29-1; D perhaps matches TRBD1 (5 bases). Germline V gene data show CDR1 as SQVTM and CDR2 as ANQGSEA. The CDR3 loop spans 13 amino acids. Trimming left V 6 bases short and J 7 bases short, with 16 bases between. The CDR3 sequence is CSVNPPGLNEQFF. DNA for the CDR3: TGCAGCGTGAACCCACCAGGGCTGAATGAGCAGTTCTTC.

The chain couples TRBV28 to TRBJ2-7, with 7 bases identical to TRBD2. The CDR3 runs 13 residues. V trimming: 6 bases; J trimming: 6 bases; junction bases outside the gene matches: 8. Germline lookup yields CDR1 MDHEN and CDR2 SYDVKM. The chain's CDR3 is CASSPSGPPEQYF. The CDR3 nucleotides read TGTGCCAGCAGCCCTAGCGGCCCCCCCGAGCAGTACTTC.

Written as DNA, the CDR3 is TGTGCCAGCAGCCCTCTCGGGGGGTTTAGCACTGAAGCTTTCTTT. Protein sequence: CASSPLGGFSTEAFF. The V gene is TRBV9, the J gene TRBJ1-1; D is perhaps TRBD1 (5 bases). CDR1 and CDR2 (germline): SGDLS, YYNGEE. The CDR3 has 15 amino acids. The V and J ends lost 4 bases and 4 bases respectively, with 17 bases between them.

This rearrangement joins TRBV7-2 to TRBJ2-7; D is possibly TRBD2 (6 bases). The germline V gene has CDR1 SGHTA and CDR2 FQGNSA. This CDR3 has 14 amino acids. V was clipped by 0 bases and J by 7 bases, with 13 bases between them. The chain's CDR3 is CASSLAGLTTEQYF. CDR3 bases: TGTGCCAGCAGCTTAGCGGGACTTACTACGGAGCAGTACTTC.